Below are 15 T cell receptor beta chains sequenced from a single sample in a study of identical twins. Via MiXCR, TCRdb re-called the 5' RACE reads, giving one row per CDR3 protein. The sample yields fewer than 650,000 distinct CDR3 sequences, 9.6% seen once. These data also formed part of another study, on yellow fever vaccine responses in identical twins.

Sample: PBMCs. These receptors all stem from a woman aged 18-29 years in good health.

With regard to this clonotype: An end of the junction does not agree with germline; a read error may underlie this. The chain is built from TRBV28 and TRBJ2-7, with D perhaps matching TRBD1 (8 bases). This CDR3 spans 15 amino acids. Germline lookup yields CDR1 MDHEN and CDR2 SYDVKM. CDR3 in amino acids: CASSICDRGLCEQYF. CDR3 in DNA: TGTGCCAGCAGTATATGTGACAGGGGACTATGCGAGCAGTACTTC.

The rearrangement links TRBV6-2 or TRBV6-3 to TRBJ2-2; TRBD2 matches at 10 bases. Germline V gene lookup returns CDR1 MNHEY and CDR2 SVGEGT. This CDR3 has 16 residues. The junction had 12 bases not matched to a gene; V was cut back by 5 bases and J by 9 bases. CDR3 region: CASSPPGAGGPRELFF. The CDR3 DNA reads as TGTGCCAGCAGTCCGCCAGGAGCGGGAGGGCCCCGGGAGCTGTTTTTT.

This clonotype was found many times. V usage is TRBV12-3 or TRBV12-4 and J usage is TRBJ2-1; TRBD2 is a possible D gene (7 bases). The CDR3 is 14 amino acids. Trimming shortened V by 3 bases and J by 6 bases, and 12 bases separated the two germline ends. CDR3 bases: TGTGCCAGCAGTTTTGGGGGGGCAGGCAATGAGCAGTTCTTC. Residues: CASSFGGAGNEQFF.

This sequence joins TRBV3-1 and TRBJ2-7; D uncertain. The germline V gene encodes CDR1 LGHDT and CDR2 YNNKEL (reference sequence). The CDR3 contains 13 residues. Trimming took 2 bases from V and 2 from J, leaving 7 bases between them. The CDR3, as DNA: TGTGCCAGCAGCCAACCGGCGGCCTACGAGCAGTACTTC. Protein: CASSQPAAYEQYF.

This clonotype has at least ten counts. This sequence joins TRBV6-1 and TRBJ2-1, with TRBD2 identical over 13 bases. CDR1 and CDR2 (germline): MNHNS, SASEGT. The J segment lost 4 bases and the V segment lost 6 bases, leaving 3 bases of the junction unmatched. The CDR3 spans 15 residues. The chain's CDR3 is CASRTGLAGYNEQFF. The CDR3 DNA follows: TGTGCCAGCAGAACGGGACTAGCGGGATACAATGAGCAGTTCTTC.

This clonotype was recorded many times. This chain links TRBV18 with TRBJ2-3; 12 bases align to TRBD2. V dropped 2 bases and J dropped 8; count of bases not matched to a gene: 5. This CDR3 is 15 amino acids long. CDR1 is KGHSH and CDR2 is LQKENI in the germline V gene. CDR3 in DNA: TGTGCCAGCTCACCAGCGACTAGCGGGAGTGGTACGCAGTATTTT. It yields the protein CASSPATSGSGTQYF.

This clonotype was seen a handful of times. The rearrangement links TRBV12-3 or TRBV12-4 to TRBJ1-1; TRBD1 matches at 7 bases. The CDR3 is 15 residues long. The V gene end was trimmed by 5 bases and the J gene end by 3 bases; junction bases not matched to a gene: 9. The CDR3 loop reads CASSPGGLQDTEAFF. CDR3 coding DNA: TGTGCCAGCAGTCCAGGGGGACTGCAAGACACTGAAGCTTTCTTT.

This clonotype was recorded at least ten times. The V call is TRBV29-1, the J call TRBJ2-1; the D call may be TRBD1 or TRBD2 (5 bases each). The V gene lost 6 bases and the J gene lost 6 bases, with 21 bases spanning the gap. The CDR3 has 15 residues. Germline V gives CDR1 SQVTM, CDR2 ANQGSEA. CDR3: CSVNRGSGLLNEQFF. Written as DNA, the CDR3 is TGCAGCGTCAACCGAGGGTCAGGGCTCCTCAATGAGCAGTTCTTC.

This clonotype was found a few times. CDR3 in DNA: TGTGCCAGCAGTCGGAAACAGGGCCTCAGCAATCAGCCCCAGCATTTT. This sequence encodes CASSRKQGLSNQPQHF. The rearrangement links TRBV6-1 to TRBJ1-5; tentatively, D is TRBD1 (6 bases). The CDR3 sequence is 16 residues long. V lost 5 bases and J lost 1, with 15 bases in between. Germline-derived CDR1 and CDR2 are MNHNS and SASEGT.

This clonotype showed up many times. The rearrangement links TRBV6-5 to TRBJ2-2; D ambiguous. The V end lost 2 bases, the J end lost 3 bases, and 13 bases lay between the germline ends. Germline V CDR1 and CDR2: MNHEY, SVGAGI. The CDR3 has 16 residues. The CDR3 spells CASSYRQTLYTGELFF. The CDR3 region has the DNA TGTGCCAGCAGTTACAGGCAGACACTTTACACCGGGGAGCTGTTTTTT.

This clonotype was counted a few times. The genes are TRBV7-3 and TRBJ2-5; tentative D call: TRBD2 (7 bases). The CDR3 contains 16 residues. Germline CDR1 SGHTA, CDR2 FQGTGA. V lost 0 bases and J 4 bases, leaving 15 bases between the germline ends. The CDR3 coding sequence is TGTGCCAGCAGCTTAACCGGGGGCGGGGGAGCAGAGACCCAGTACTTC. Its translation: CASSLTGGGGAETQYF.

In this sample, this clonotype turned up a few times. The CDR3 loop is CASSPNRQKAGGSGELFF. In DNA, the CDR3 is TGTGCCAGCAGCCCCAACCGACAAAAGGCCGGAGGGTCCGGGGAGCTGTTTTTT. This chain joins TRBV11-2 and TRBJ2-2; the D gene is possibly TRBD2 (6 bases). Per the germline V gene, CDR1 is SGHAT and CDR2 is FQNNGV. V dropped 5 bases and J dropped 6 bases, with 25 bases sitting between them. The CDR3 extends over 18 amino acids.

This clonotype was detected only a few times. The CDR3 region has the DNA TGCAGCGGTATGACTAGCGGCAATGAGCAGTTCTTC. Translating gives CSGMTSGNEQFF. The chain employs TRBV29-1 and TRBJ2-1, with TRBD2 matching 9 bases. The germline V gene encodes CDR1 SQVTM and CDR2 ANQGSEA. V lost 7 bases and J lost 6; bases outside the gene matches: 4. The CDR3 is made up of 12 amino acids.

The table lists this clonotype with a few counts. The rearrangement uses TRBV29-1 and TRBJ1-2; D is ambiguous. V was shortened by 0 bases and J by 6 bases, with 8 bases between the two germline ends. The CDR3 spans 12 residues. Germline CDR1 reads SQVTM; CDR2 reads ANQGSEA. CDR3: CSVEDYGDGYTF. The CDR3 coding sequence is TGCAGCGTTGAAGATTACGGGGATGGCTACACCTTC. The variable domain in full, completed from reference TRBV29-1 and TRBJ1-2, reads SAVISQKPSRDICQRGTSLTIQCQVDSQVTMMFWYRQQPGQSLTLIATANQGSEATYESGFVIDKFPISRPNLTFSTLTVSNMSPEDSSIYLCSVEDYGDGYTFGSGTRLTVV.

The chain links TRBV7-9 to TRBJ2-1; D not resolved. This CDR3 region has 14 residues. The V end was cut by 5 bases, the J end by 8 bases, with 16 bases between. The germline V gene has CDR1 SEHNR and CDR2 FQNEAQ (reference sequence). The CDR3 region has the DNA TGTGCCAGCAGCCACAGAACCAAACGCCATGAGCAGTTCTTC. This gives the protein CASSHRTKRHEQFF. Using reference TRBV7-9 and TRBJ2-1 for the parts outside the CDR3, the full variable domain is DTGVSQNPRHKITKRGQNVTFRCDPISEHNRLYWYRQTLGQGPEFLTYFQNEAQLEKSRLLSDRFSAERPKGSFSTLEIQRTEQGDSAMYLCASSHRTKRHEQFFGPGTRLTVL.